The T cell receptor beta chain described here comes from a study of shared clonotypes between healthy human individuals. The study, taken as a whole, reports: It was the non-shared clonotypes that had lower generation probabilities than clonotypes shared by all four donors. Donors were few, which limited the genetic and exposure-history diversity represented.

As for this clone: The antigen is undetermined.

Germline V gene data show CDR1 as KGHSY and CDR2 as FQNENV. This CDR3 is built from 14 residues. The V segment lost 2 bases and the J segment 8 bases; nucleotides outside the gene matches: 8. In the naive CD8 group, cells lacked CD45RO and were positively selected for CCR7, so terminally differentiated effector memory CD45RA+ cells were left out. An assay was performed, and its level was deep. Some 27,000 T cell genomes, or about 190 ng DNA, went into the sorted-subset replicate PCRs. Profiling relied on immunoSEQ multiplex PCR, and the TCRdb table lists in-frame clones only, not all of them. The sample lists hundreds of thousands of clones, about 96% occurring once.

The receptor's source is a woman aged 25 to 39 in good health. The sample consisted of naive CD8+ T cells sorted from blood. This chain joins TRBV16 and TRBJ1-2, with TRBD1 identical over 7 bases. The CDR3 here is CASSQPGTAWGYTF. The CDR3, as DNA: TGTGCCAGCAGCCAACCCGGGACAGCCTGGGGCTACACCTTC.